These T cell receptor beta chains were read from a single sample in a study of blood T cell repertoires in COVID-19. Measured with immunoSEQ multiplex PCR; TCRdb has only the in-frame clones, and not every one. The repertoire holds 200,000 to 300,000 clones, with 87% as singletons. The source material was peripheral blood. The origin of the receptors is a man aged 60-69 years who had recovered from COVID-19. CDR3s include the opening cysteine and the closing phenylalanine or tryptophan. The order of the fields is clone size, V gene, D gene, J gene, CDR3 DNA, CDR3 protein. The D gene is left open where the match is weak. Clone size appears in some rows only: once, few, many, or a class for an expanded clone.

clone size: .
V gene: TRBV11-2
D gene: .
J gene: TRBJ1-2
CDR3 DNA: TGTGCCAGCAGCTTAGGTCCGGGAGGAGGATATGGCTACACCTTC
CDR3 protein: CASSLGPGGGYGYTF

clone size: .
V gene: TRBV3-1/TRBV3-2
D gene: .
J gene: TRBJ2-3
CDR3 DNA: TGTGCCAGCAGCCAAGATCGACGGGGGACAGATACGCAGTATTTT
CDR3 protein: CASSQDRRGTDTQYF

clone size: .
V gene: TRBV11-1
D gene: TRBD1
J gene: TRBJ2-2
CDR3 DNA: TGTGCCAGCAGCCTATCAAAACAGGGGAGCACCGGGGAGCTGTTTTTT
CDR3 protein: CASSLSKQGSTGELFF

clone size: .
V gene: TRBV18
D gene: TRBD2
J gene: TRBJ2-7
CDR3 DNA: TGTGCCAGCTCAGCGGAGAGCGGGGGGATCTACGAGCAGTACTTC
CDR3 protein: CASSAESGGIYEQYF

clone size: .
V gene: TRBV21-1
D gene: .
J gene: TRBJ2-3
CDR3 DNA: TGTGCCAGCAGCAAAGTGTTGGCCTTTGATACGCAGTATTTT
CDR3 protein: CASSKVLAFDTQYF

clone size: .
V gene: TRBV7-8
D gene: .
J gene: TRBJ1-1
CDR3 DNA: TGTGCCAGCAGCTTAGTAACAGGGAACACTGAAGCTTTCTTT
CDR3 protein: CASSLVTGNTEAFF

clone size: .
V gene: TRBV5-4
D gene: TRBD2
J gene: TRBJ2-3
CDR3 DNA: TGTGCCAGCAGAGGCGGGGGGGCCTCAGATACGCAGTATTTT
CDR3 protein: CASRGGGASDTQYF

clone size: .
V gene: TRBV6-2/TRBV6-3
D gene: .
J gene: TRBJ1-4
CDR3 DNA: TGTGCCAGCAGTTATGGGACAAATAGGCGGGAAAAACTGTTTTTT
CDR3 protein: CASSYGTNRREKLFF

clone size: .
V gene: TRBV18
D gene: TRBD1
J gene: TRBJ1-1
CDR3 DNA: TGTGCCAGCTGCCGGGACAGGGGAAATGAAGCTTTCTTT
CDR3 protein: CASCRDRGNEAFF

clone size: once
V gene: TRBV10-3
D gene: TRBD1
J gene: TRBJ1-6
CDR3 DNA: TGTGCCACCGCATCCCGACAGGGGAAGAATTCACCCCTCCACTTT
CDR3 protein: CATASRQGKNSPLHF

clone size: .
V gene: TRBV19
D gene: .
J gene: TRBJ1-1
CDR3 DNA: TGTGCCAGTAGCTCGACAGTAGGCACTGAAGCTTTCTTT
CDR3 protein: CASSSTVGTEAFF

clone size: .
V gene: TRBV27
D gene: .
J gene: TRBJ2-1
CDR3 DNA: TGTGCCAGCAGATCGGGGAGCTCCTACAATGAGCAGTTCTTC
CDR3 protein: CASRSGSSYNEQFF

clone size: .
V gene: TRBV2
D gene: .
J gene: TRBJ1-5
CDR3 DNA: TGTGCCAGCACTAGTGCTTGGGGACACAATCAGCCCCAGCATTTT
CDR3 protein: CASTSAWGHNQPQHF

clone size: .
V gene: TRBV7-2
D gene: TRBD1
J gene: TRBJ1-5
CDR3 DNA: TGTGCCAGCAGCTTACTGGGACAGGGAGTTCAGCCCCAGCATTTT
CDR3 protein: CASSLLGQGVQPQHF